This T cell receptor (beta chain) was captured by sequencing in a study of control samples from healthy donors and cancer patients. Assay used: immunoSEQ multiplex PCR; TCRdb lists only in-frame clones, some missing. The data show about 120,000 clones, with 87% seen just once and around 3% held by the top ten. This clone was found once. V shed 4 bases, J shed 7 bases, and the junction held 3 bases outside the gene matches. Germline V CDR1 and CDR2: SGHTA, FQGNSA. The CDR3 loop spans 14 amino acids. The chain employs TRBV7-2 and TRBJ2-1, with 11 bases fitting TRBD2. This receptor was identified in a man in his sixties in good health. Sequencing was done on a sample of blood. The CDR3 DNA is TGTGCCAGCAGCTGGACTAGCGGGTCGAATGAGCAGTTCTTC. Translated, it gives CASSWTSGSNEQFF.